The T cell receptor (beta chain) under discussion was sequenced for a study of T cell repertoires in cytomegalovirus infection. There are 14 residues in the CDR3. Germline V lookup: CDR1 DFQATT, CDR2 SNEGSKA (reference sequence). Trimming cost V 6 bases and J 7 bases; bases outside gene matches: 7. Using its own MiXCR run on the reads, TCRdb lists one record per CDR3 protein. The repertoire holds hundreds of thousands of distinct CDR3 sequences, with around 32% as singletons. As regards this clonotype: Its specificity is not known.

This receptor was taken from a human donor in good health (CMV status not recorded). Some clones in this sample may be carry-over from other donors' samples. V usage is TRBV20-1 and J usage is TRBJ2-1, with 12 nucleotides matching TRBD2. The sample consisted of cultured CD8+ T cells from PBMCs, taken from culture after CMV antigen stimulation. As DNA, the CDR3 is TGCAGTGCCCAAGGACTAGCGGGGTATAATGAGCAGTTCTTC. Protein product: CSAQGLAGYNEQFF.